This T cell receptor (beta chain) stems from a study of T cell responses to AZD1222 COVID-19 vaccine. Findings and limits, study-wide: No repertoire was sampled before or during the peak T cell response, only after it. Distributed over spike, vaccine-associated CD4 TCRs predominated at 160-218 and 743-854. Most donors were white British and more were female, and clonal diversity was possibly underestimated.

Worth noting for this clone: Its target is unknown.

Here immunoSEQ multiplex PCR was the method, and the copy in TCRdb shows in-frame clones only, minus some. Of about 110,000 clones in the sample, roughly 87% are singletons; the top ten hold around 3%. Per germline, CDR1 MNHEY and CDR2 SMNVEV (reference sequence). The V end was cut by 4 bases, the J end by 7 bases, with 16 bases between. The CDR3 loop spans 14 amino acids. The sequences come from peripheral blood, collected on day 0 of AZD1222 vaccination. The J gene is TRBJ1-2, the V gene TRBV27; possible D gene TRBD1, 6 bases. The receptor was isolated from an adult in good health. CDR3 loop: CASSWVKGGAGYTF. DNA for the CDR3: TGTGCCAGCAGTTGGGTGAAAGGGGGAGCTGGCTACACCTTC.